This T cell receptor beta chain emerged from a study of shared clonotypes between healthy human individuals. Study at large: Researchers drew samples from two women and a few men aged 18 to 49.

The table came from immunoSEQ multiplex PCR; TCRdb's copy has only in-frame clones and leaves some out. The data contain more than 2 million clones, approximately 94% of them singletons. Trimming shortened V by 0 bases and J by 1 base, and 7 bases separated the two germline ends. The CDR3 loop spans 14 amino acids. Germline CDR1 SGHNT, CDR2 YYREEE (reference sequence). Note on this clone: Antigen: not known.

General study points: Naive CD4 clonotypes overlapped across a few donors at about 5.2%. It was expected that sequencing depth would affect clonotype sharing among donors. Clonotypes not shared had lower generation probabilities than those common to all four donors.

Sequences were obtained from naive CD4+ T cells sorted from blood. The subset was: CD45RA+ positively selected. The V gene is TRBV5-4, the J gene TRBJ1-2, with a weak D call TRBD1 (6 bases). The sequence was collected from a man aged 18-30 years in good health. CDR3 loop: CASSLGQDNYGYTF. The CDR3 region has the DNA TGTGCCAGCAGCTTGGGACAGGATAACTATGGCTACACCTTC.